The following is a TCR beta chain sequence with its context. Its antigen is unidentified. CDR1 MNHEY and CDR2 SVGEGT come from the germline V gene. Trimming took 4 bases from V and 7 from J, leaving 18 bases between them. The length of the CDR3 is 15 residues. These data come from a study of early T cells in non-severe SARS-CoV-2 infection. Regarding the study as a whole: Clonotype matching in VDJdb favored anti-spike CD8 responses and did not capture private and CD4 specificities.

Tagging with unique molecular identifiers was applied to individual cDNA molecules. TCRdb analysed the 5' RACE reads with MiXCR anew, one entry per CDR3 protein. The sample consists of 60,000 or so distinct CDR3 sequences, around 8.6% of them appearing once. The chain uses TRBV6-2 or TRBV6-3 and TRBJ2-3, with unresolved D. Sequenced here: whole blood, sampled at baseline. The TCR comes from an adult who was a healthcare worker with PCR-confirmed SARS-CoV-2 infection or an uninfected control (not recorded which). CDR3 coding DNA: TGTGCCAGCAGTTTTAGGTTTTCAGAAAGAAATACGCAGTATTTT. It encodes CASSFRFSERNTQYF.